This T cell receptor (beta chain) is from a study of blood T cell repertoires in COVID-19. The data were produced by immunoSEQ multiplex PCR, yet TCRdb's version contains in-frame clones alone and is incomplete. The sample records approximately 300,000 clones, around 88% being singletons. Trimming at V came to 6 bases and at J to 1 base, leaving 6 bases not matched to a gene. The CDR3 is 14 amino acids. From germline, CDR1 is MNHEY and CDR2 SVGAGI. The clonotype originates from a woman in her forties or fifties with acute or convalescent COVID-19. J is TRBJ2-7 and V is TRBV6-5; TRBD1 matches at 7 bases. The sequencing sample was made of peripheral blood. DNA for the CDR3: TGTGCCAGCAGCTTGACGGGACAGTCCTACGAGCAGTACTTC. Protein: CASSLTGQSYEQYF.